These 26 T cell receptor beta chains share one sample of origin, sequenced in a study of T cell responses to AZD1222 COVID-19 vaccine. Measured with immunoSEQ multiplex PCR; TCRdb has only the in-frame clones, and not every one. The table records approximately 140,000 clones, about 94% of them present only once. The source was peripheral blood, collected on day 0 of AZD1222 vaccination. These receptors came from an adult in good health.

This clone was picked up one time. The J gene is TRBJ1-2, the V gene TRBV6-5; 7 bases are a match to TRBD1. V was pared by 6 bases and J by 8 bases, with 12 bases of the junction left unmatched. CDR1 is MNHEY and CDR2 is SVGAGI in the germline V gene. The CDR3 runs to 14 residues. The CDR3 loop reads CASRWDSPERGYTF. CDR3 DNA: TGTGCCAGCAGGTGGGACAGCCCAGAGAGGGGCTACACCTTC.

The chain recombines TRBV30 with TRBJ2-1; possibly TRBD2 for D (6 bases). This CDR3 spans 13 amino acids. Germline V gene lookup returns CDR1 GTSNPN and CDR2 SVGIG (reference sequence). Trimming shortened V by 0 bases and J by 4 bases, and 7 bases separated the two germline ends. The CDR3 loop reads CAWSVGTYNEQFF. CDR3 bases: TGTGCCTGGAGTGTAGGGACTTACAATGAGCAGTTCTTC.

V gene TRBV12-3 or TRBV12-4 combines with J gene TRBJ2-3, with D uncertain. Trimming left V 0 bases short and J 1 base short, with 2 bases between. This CDR3 comprises 13 residues. The CDR3 DNA reads TGTGCCAGCAGTTTAGCGGGCACAGATACGCAGTATTTT. Amino acid sequence: CASSLAGTDTQYF.

This clone was observed a single time. The V call is TRBV6-2 or TRBV6-3, the J call TRBJ2-1, with D possibly matching TRBD2 (6 bases). V was shortened by 2 bases and J by 0 bases, with 17 bases between the two germline ends. The CDR3 is 18 amino acids. Germline CDR1 MNHEY, CDR2 SVGEGT. The CDR3 DNA is TGTGCCAGCAGTTACGGAGCCTTGGCGGGATACTCCTACAATGAGCAGTTCTTC. It encodes CASSYGALAGYSYNEQFF.

This clone showed up just once. This chain uses TRBV19 with TRBJ2-5, with 12 bases identical to TRBD2. Germline V gene lookup returns CDR1 LNHDA and CDR2 SQIVND (reference sequence). After removal of 5 bases from V and 6 bases from J, the junction contained 19 bases not matched to a gene. The CDR3 runs 19 residues. CDR3 coding DNA: TGTGCCAGTAGTGGGGGCTGGGAGGCTAGCGGGAGGGGCAAGAAGACCCAGTACTTC. This sequence encodes CASSGGWEASGRGKKTQYF.

The rearrangement links TRBV7-3 to TRBJ2-2; D uncertain. The germline V gene encodes CDR1 SGHTA and CDR2 FQGTGA. Trimming shortened V by 1 base and J by 3 bases, and 12 bases separated the two germline ends. The CDR3 covers 16 residues. The CDR3 sequence: CASSLMPIRDTGELFF. The CDR3 nucleotides are TGTGCCAGCAGCTTAATGCCAATAAGGGACACCGGGGAGCTGTTTTTT. Full variable domain (rest looked up from reference TRBV7-3 and TRBJ2-2): GAGVSQTPSNKVTEKGKYVELRCDPISGHTALYWYRQSLGQGPEFLIYFQGTGAADDSGLPNDRFFAVRPEGSVSTLKIQRTERGDSAVYLCASSLMPIRDTGELFFGEGSRLTVL.

This sequence joins TRBV27 and TRBJ1-2, with D possibly matching TRBD1 (5 bases). CDR1 and CDR2 (germline): MNHEY, SMNVEV (reference sequence). CDR3 size: 14 residues. V was clipped by 8 bases and J by 2 bases, with 15 bases between them. The CDR3 reads CASGYRRGNYGYTF. The CDR3, as DNA: TGTGCCAGCGGCTACAGGCGGGGGAACTATGGCTACACCTTC.

The CDR3 region has the DNA TGTGCCAGCGGCCAAGACAGGGGGTCCTACGAGCAGTACTTC. This sequence encodes CASGQDRGSYEQYF. The V call is TRBV6-5, the J call TRBJ2-7; 9 bases match TRBD1. With 8 bases clipped from V and 1 base from J, the junction kept 6 bases outside the gene matches. The CDR3 is 14 residues long. Germline V gene sequence: CDR1 MNHEY, CDR2 SVGAGI.

This chain uses TRBV5-4 with TRBJ1-2; D might be TRBD1 (5 bases). The ends were cut back, 5 bases at V and 0 bases at J, with 20 bases in the middle. Germline V gene sequence: CDR1 SGHNT, CDR2 YYREEE (reference sequence). The CDR3 length is 17 residues. The CDR3, as DNA: TGTGCCAGCAGGCCCCGGGACCCAACCTCAGCTAACTATGGCTACACCTTC. It encodes CASRPRDPTSANYGYTF.

The gene calls are TRBV5-1 and TRBJ2-7; TRBD1 agrees at 9 bases. The CDR3 has 16 residues. CDR1 and CDR2 (germline): SGHRS, YFSETQ. V was clipped by 3 bases and J by 2 bases; unmatched bases: 9. CDR3: CASSYEPGQGPYEQYF. The CDR3 DNA is TGCGCCAGCAGCTACGAACCGGGACAGGGCCCCTACGAGCAGTACTTC.

The gene calls are TRBV9 and TRBJ2-3; D may match TRBD1 or TRBD2 (6 bases each). In germline, CDR1 is SGDLS, CDR2 YYNGEE. The CDR3 has 16 amino acids. The V end lost 4 bases, the J end lost 6 bases, and 21 bases lay between the germline ends. CDR3 coding DNA: TGTGCCAGCAGCATAGAAGGGGGGTTCGCTCGGGATACGCAGTATTTT. Translation gives CASSIEGGFARDTQYF.

The chain's CDR3 is CAISDSLAGDLSYEQYF. The CDR3 DNA follows: TGTGCCATCAGTGATTCGTTAGCGGGAGACCTTTCCTACGAGCAGTACTTC. This chain links TRBV10-3 with TRBJ2-7, with 9 bases lining up with TRBD2. The CDR3 is 17 amino acids. Germline V gene sequence: CDR1 ENHRY, CDR2 SYGVKD. Losses at the gene ends were 3 bases for V and 1 base for J; bases not matched to a gene: 10.

Here the CDR3 DNA reads TGTGCCACCAGTGATTCACGACAGTGGGATAATATCGGCAATCAGCCCCAGCATTTT. As protein: CATSDSRQWDNIGNQPQHF. The V gene is TRBV24-1, the J gene TRBJ1-5; perhaps TRBD1 as D (5 bases). Germline loops: CDR1 KGHDR, CDR2 SFDVKD. The CDR3 totals 19 residues. V gave up 2 bases and J gave up 2 bases, with 21 bases separating them.

This clone was counted once. The rearrangement uses TRBV3-1 (or the pseudogene TRBV3-2) and TRBJ2-3, with D unresolved. The CDR3 extends over 17 amino acids. CDR1 and CDR2 (germline): LGHDT, YNNKEL (reference sequence). The germline V and J ends were trimmed by 3 bases and 0 bases, with 16 bases remaining between them. CDR3 sequence (DNA): TGTGCCAGCAGCCACCGACGGAGACTTTCTAGCACAGATACGCAGTATTTT. Its translation is CASSHRRRLSSTDTQYF.

The CDR3 bases are TGTGCCAGCAGCTCCGGGACAGGACTAAATCAGCCCCAGCATTTT. Encoded protein: CASSSGTGLNQPQHF. This rearrangement joins TRBV7-2 to TRBJ1-5, with 8 bases matching TRBD1. From germline, CDR1 is SGHTA and CDR2 FQGNSA. V shed 4 bases and J 4 bases; nucleotides not matched to a gene: 6. The CDR3 sequence is 15 residues long.

This chain links TRBV29-1 with TRBJ2-3; TRBD2 matches 10 bases. CDR1 and CDR2 (germline): SQVTM, ANQGSEA. V dropped 2 bases and J dropped 1; count of bases not matched to a gene: 3. The CDR3 consists of 15 residues. The CDR3, as DNA: TGCAGCGTTGAAAAGCGGGAGGGGCGCACAGATACGCAGTATTTT. It codes for CSVEKREGRTDTQYF.

This chain joins TRBV19 and TRBJ2-3; TRBD1 aligns across 9 bases. Germline V gene data show CDR1 as LNHDA and CDR2 as SQIVND (reference sequence). V was pared by 7 bases and J by 1 base, with 3 bases of the junction left unmatched. The CDR3 is 14 residues long. The CDR3 region has the DNA TGTGCCAGTACCGGGACAGGGCGCACAGATACGCAGTATTTT. Translated: CASTGTGRTDTQYF.

The rearrangement uses TRBV18 and TRBJ2-5; 10 nucleotides align to TRBD2. V shed 4 bases, J shed 1 base, and the junction held 6 bases outside the gene matches. The CDR3 totals 16 residues. In germline, CDR1 is KGHSH, CDR2 LQKENI. The CDR3 DNA follows: TGTGCCAGCTCACGGACACTAGCGGGGACCCAAGAGACCCAGTACTTC. Translating gives CASSRTLAGTQETQYF.

The V and J genes are TRBV7-6 and TRBJ2-2, with TRBD1 identical over 8 bases. CDR1 is SGHVS and CDR2 is FNYEAQ in the germline V gene. This CDR3 comprises 14 residues. J was trimmed by 4 bases and V by 8 bases; bases with no gene match: 6. CDR3 DNA sequence: TGTGCCAGCGAGGACAGGGAGGCCACCGGGGAGCTGTTTTTT. Translation: CASEDREATGELFF.

The chain is built from TRBV27 and TRBJ2-7; 14 bases align to TRBD2. Trimming took 5 bases from V and 6 from J; bases not matched to a gene: 6. Germline CDR1 reads MNHEY; CDR2 reads SMNVEV (reference sequence). This CDR3 is built from 15 residues. CDR3 in amino acids: CASSTGTSGRSEQYF. CDR3 DNA sequence: TGTGCCAGCAGTACAGGGACTAGCGGGAGATCCGAGCAGTACTTC.

V usage is TRBV5-1 and J usage is TRBJ2-1; 10 bases are shared with TRBD2. Germline loops: CDR1 SGHRS, CDR2 YFSETQ. Trimming took 0 bases from V and 9 from J; bases not matched to a gene: 9. This CDR3 comprises 16 residues. CDR3: CASSLAPGTSVGEQFF. The CDR3 nucleotides read TGCGCCAGCAGCTTGGCCCCCGGGACTAGCGTGGGTGAGCAGTTCTTC.

The V and J genes are TRBV7-2 and TRBJ2-7, with TRBD1 identical over 9 bases. Trimming at V came to 5 bases and at J to 0 bases, leaving 5 bases not matched to a gene. This CDR3 contains 15 residues. From germline, CDR1 is SGHTA and CDR2 FQGNSA. CDR3 sequence (DNA): TGTGCCAGCAGCCCAGGGACAGGGCGCTCCTACGAGCAGTACTTC. Translated, it gives CASSPGTGRSYEQYF.

The chain joins TRBV13 to TRBJ2-7; D unresolved. The germline V gene encodes CDR1 PRHDT and CDR2 FYEKMQ (reference sequence). V shed 5 bases and J shed 3 bases, with 14 bases lying between them. The CDR3 loop spans 14 amino acids. CDR3 sequence: CASSPSTYRYEQYF. The CDR3 bases are TGTGCCAGCAGCCCCTCGACCTATCGCTACGAGCAGTACTTC.

V is TRBV4-3 and J is TRBJ2-1, with 9 bases lining up with TRBD1. The germline V gene has CDR1 LGHNA and CDR2 YSLEER. This CDR3 is built from 18 residues. The trim removed 1 base at V and 6 bases at J, leaving 13 bases unmatched. The CDR3 DNA is TGCGCCAGCAGCCAAGGTTGGACCGGGACAGGGATGGTCAATGAGCAGTTCTTC. It is translated as CASSQGWTGTGMVNEQFF.

The chain links TRBV12-5 to TRBJ2-1; D perhaps matches TRBD1 (8 bases). Germline V gene lookup returns CDR1 LGHNT and CDR2 FRNRAP. This CDR3 has 16 amino acids. The V and J ends lost 5 bases and 7 bases respectively, with 21 bases between them. CDR3 protein: CASGPFRGQGGNEQFF. CDR3 bases: TGTGCTAGTGGTCCGTTCAGGGGGCAGGGAGGGAATGAGCAGTTCTTC.

V gene TRBV5-1 combines with J gene TRBJ2-7; D is possibly TRBD1 or TRBD2 (5 bases each). This CDR3 is 14 amino acids long. Trimming pared 4 bases from V and 2 bases from J, leaving 13 bases between. CDR1 is SGHRS and CDR2 is YFSETQ in the germline V gene. CDR3 residues: CASSPVGDPYEQYF. The CDR3 nucleotides are TGCGCCAGCAGCCCAGTGGGGGACCCCTACGAGCAGTACTTC.